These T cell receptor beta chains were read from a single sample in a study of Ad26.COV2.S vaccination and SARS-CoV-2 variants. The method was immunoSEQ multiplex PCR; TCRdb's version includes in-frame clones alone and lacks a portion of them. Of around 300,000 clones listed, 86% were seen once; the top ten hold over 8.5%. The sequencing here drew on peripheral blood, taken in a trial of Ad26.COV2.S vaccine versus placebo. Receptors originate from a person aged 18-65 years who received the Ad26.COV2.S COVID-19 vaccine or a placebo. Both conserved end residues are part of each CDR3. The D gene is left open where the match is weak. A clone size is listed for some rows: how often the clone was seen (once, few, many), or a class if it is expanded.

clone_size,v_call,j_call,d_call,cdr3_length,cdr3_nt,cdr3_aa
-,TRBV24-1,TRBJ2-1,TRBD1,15,TGTGCCACCAGTGATTTTGGGACAGGGAACAATGAGCAGTTCTTC,CATSDFGTGNNEQFF
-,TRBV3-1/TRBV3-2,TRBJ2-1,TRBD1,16,TGTGCCAGCAGCCAAGTCCCCGGGACAGCCTACAATGAGCAGTTCTTC,CASSQVPGTAYNEQFF
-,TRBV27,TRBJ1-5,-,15,TGTGCCAGCAGTGCCCGGGGGGGTTGGGGTCAGCCCCAGCATTTT,CASSARGGWGQPQHF
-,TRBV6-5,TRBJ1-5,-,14,TGTGCCAGCAGTTACTCCGGGGGCAATCAGCCCCAGCATTTT,CASSYSGGNQPQHF
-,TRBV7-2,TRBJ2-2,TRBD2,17,TGTGCCAGCAGAACGGGACTAGCGGGCCCAAACACCGGGGAGCTGTTTTTT,CASRTGLAGPNTGELFF
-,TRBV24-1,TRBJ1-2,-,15,TGTGCCACCAGCCCCGGGTGGGGAGGCGGCTATGGCTACACCTTC,CATSPGWGGGYGYTF
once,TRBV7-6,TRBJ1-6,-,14,TGTGCCAGCAGCTTAGCCCTCCGGGAATCACCCCTCCACTTT,CASSLALRESPLHF
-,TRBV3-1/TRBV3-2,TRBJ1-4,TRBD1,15,TGTGCCAGCAGCCAAGCGACAGGGGTTCAAGAAAAACTGTTTTTT,CASSQATGVQEKLFF
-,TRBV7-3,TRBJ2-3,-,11,TGTGCCAGTGGCCGGGGAGATACGCAGTATTTT,CASGRGDTQYF
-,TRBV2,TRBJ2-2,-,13,TGTGCCAGTGGGTGGGATCCCACCGGGGAGCTGTTTTTT,CASGWDPTGELFF
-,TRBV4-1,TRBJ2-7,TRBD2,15,TGCGCCAGCAGCCAAGTAAGCGGGAGGGCCGAAGAGCAGTACTTC,CASSQVSGRAEEQYF
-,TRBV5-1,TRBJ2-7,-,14,TGCGCCAGCAGCTCCCGGTCTAACTCCTACGAGCAGTACTTC,CASSSRSNSYEQYF
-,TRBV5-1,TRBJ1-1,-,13,TGCGCCAGCACCCGGGACGTGGACACTGAAGCTTTCTTT,CASTRDVDTEAFF
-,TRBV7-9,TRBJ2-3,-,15,TGTGCCAGCAGCGGAATACGAGCGGGACAAGATACGCAGTATTTT,CASSGIRAGQDTQYF
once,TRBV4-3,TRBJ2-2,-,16,TGCGCCAGCAGCCATGGTCTTGGGGCGAACACCGGGGAGCTGTTTTTT,CASSHGLGANTGELFF
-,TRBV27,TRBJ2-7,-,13,TGTGCCAGCTCCCCCTCAGGGGCCTACGAGCAGTACTTC,CASSPSGAYEQYF
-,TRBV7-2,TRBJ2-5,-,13,TGTGCCAGCAGCGGGGGCGGGAGTAAGACCCAGTACTTC,CASSGGGSKTQYF
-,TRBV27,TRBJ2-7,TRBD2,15,TGTGCCAGCAGTTTAGAGGTAGCGGGAGCCTACGAGCAGTACTTC,CASSLEVAGAYEQYF
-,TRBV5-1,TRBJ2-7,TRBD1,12,TGCGCCAGCAGCCAAGGACAGGACAAGCAGTACTTC,CASSQGQDKQYF
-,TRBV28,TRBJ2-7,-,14,TGTGCCAGCAGTCCCAGACAACCACCCTACGAGCAGTACTTC,CASSPRQPPYEQYF
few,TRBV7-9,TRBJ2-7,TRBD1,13,TGTGCCAGCCGCGGACAGGGGGCGAACGAGCAGTACTTC,CASRGQGANEQYF
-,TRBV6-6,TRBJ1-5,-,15,TGTGCCAGCAGTTACGGGGGAGGTAGCAATCAGCCCCAGCATTTT,CASSYGGGSNQPQHF
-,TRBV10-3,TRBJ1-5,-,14,TGTGCCATCAGTGAACAAGGCAGCAATCAGCCCCAGCATTTT,CAISEQGSNQPQHF
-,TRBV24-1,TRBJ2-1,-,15,TGTGCCACCAGTGATTTTACGTCCTCCTACAATGAGCAGTTCTTC,CATSDFTSSYNEQFF
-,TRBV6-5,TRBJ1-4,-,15,TGTGCCAGCAGTTACGACGGGGGTGGTAATGAAAAACTGTTTTTT,CASSYDGGGNEKLFF
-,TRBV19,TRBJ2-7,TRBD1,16,TGTGCCAGTAGCAGCCCAGGGGGCCCCAGGGGGTACGAGCAGTACTTC,CASSSPGGPRGYEQYF
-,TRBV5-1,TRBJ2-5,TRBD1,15,TGCGCCAGCAGCTCGATCAGGGGGCGAGAGGAGACCCAGTACTTC,CASSSIRGREETQYF
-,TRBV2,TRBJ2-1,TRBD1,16,TGTGCCAGCCCCGTTGATGACGGGACAGTGAGGAATGAGCAGTTCTTC,CASPVDDGTVRNEQFF
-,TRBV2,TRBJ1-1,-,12,TGTGCCAGCAGTGAGGCAGGCCTGGAAGCTTTCTTT,CASSEAGLEAFF
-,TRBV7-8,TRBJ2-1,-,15,TGTGCCAGCAGCCTACCCACCAGGGGATACAATGAGCAGTTCTTC,CASSLPTRGYNEQFF
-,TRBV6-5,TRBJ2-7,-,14,TGTGCCAGCAGAGGGGATAGGGACTCCTACGAGCAGTACTTC,CASRGDRDSYEQYF
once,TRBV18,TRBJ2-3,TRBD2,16,TGTGCCAGCTCACCACTGGCGGGGGGCCGCACAGATACGCAGTATTTT,CASSPLAGGRTDTQYF
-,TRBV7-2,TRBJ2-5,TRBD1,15,TGTGCCAGCAGCCTACGACAGGGATCTCTAGAGACCCAGTACTTC,CASSLRQGSLETQYF
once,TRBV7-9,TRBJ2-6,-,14,TGTGCCAGCAGCGTGATCTCTGGGGCCAACGTCCTGACTTTC,CASSVISGANVLTF
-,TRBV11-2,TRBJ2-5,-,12,TGTGCCAGCAGCTTAGGCCAAGAGACCCAGTACTTC,CASSLGQETQYF
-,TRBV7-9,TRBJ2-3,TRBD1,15,TGTGCCAGCAGCGAGCAGGACAGGGGGCCAGATACGCAGTATTTT,CASSEQDRGPDTQYF